These 5 T cell receptor beta chains came from one sample sequenced in a study of T-cell memory formation after mild COVID-19. A single record per CDR3 protein comes from TCRdb applying MiXCR to the 5' RACE reads. Of a few hundred thousand distinct CDR3 sequences listed, approximately 27% were seen once; the top ten hold roughly 14%. Sequences were obtained from PBMCs or a T cell subset sorted from them (not recorded which). These receptors all come from an adult woman who had mild COVID-19 (a few samples of this study predate the infection). Cell type and time point are not known.

This clonotype has more than one count but fewer than ten. The chain carries TRBV5-1 and TRBJ2-1; possibly TRBD1 for D (5 bases). The CDR3 spans 12 residues. V dropped 4 bases and J dropped 13 bases, with 15 bases sitting between them. CDR1 is SGHRS, CDR2 YFSETQ, per germline. The DNA of the CDR3 is TGCGCCAGCAGCAGCAGACAGAGCACACAGTTCTTC. Amino acids: CASSSRQSTQFF. Drawing the rest from reference TRBV5-1 and TRBJ2-1, the complete variable domain is KAGVTQTPRYLIKTRGQQVTLSCSPISGHRSVSWYQQTPGQGLQFLFEYFSETQRNKGNFPGRFSGRQFSNSRSEMNVSTLELGDSALYLCASSSRQSTQFFGPGTRLTVL.

This sequence joins TRBV20-1 and TRBJ2-1; TRBD1 matches at 9 bases. Germline-derived CDR1 and CDR2 are DFQATT and SNEGSKA (reference sequence). The CDR3 runs to 18 residues. V lost 3 bases to trimming and J lost 1 base; unmatched junction nucleotides: 13. The CDR3 sequence is CSASGTTGTGISYNEQFF. CDR3 nucleotides: TGCAGTGCTAGTGGAACTACCGGGACAGGGATTTCCTACAATGAGCAGTTCTTC.

This clonotype was recorded a few times. The rearrangement uses TRBV2 and TRBJ1-2; no clear D. Trimming took off 5 bases at V and 8 bases at J, with 12 bases between the two ends. Germline V gene lookup returns CDR1 SNHLY and CDR2 FYNNEI. This CDR3 spans 12 amino acids. The CDR3 sequence: CASSLTIAGYTF. CDR3 DNA sequence: TGTGCCAGCAGTCTAACAATCGCCGGCTACACCTTC.

The genes are TRBV20-1 and TRBJ2-3; D may correspond to TRBD1 or TRBD2 (5 bases each). Germline CDR1 and CDR2: DFQATT and SNEGSKA (reference sequence). This CDR3 spans 16 amino acids. The V and J ends lost 3 bases and 0 bases respectively, with 16 bases between them. The CDR3 here is CSARTLGDPSTDTQYF. The CDR3 DNA reads TGCAGTGCTAGGACACTCGGGGACCCTAGCACAGATACGCAGTATTTT.

The chain carries TRBV20-1 and TRBJ2-5; TRBD2 matches 10 bases. The CDR3 has 13 residues. Germline-derived CDR1 and CDR2 are DFQATT and SNEGSKA (reference sequence). V lost 5 bases to trimming and J lost 2 bases; unmatched junction nucleotides: 2. The CDR3 protein is CSAPTSGQETQYF. The CDR3 bases are TGCAGTGCTCCGACTAGCGGGCAAGAGACCCAGTACTTC.